Given below is one T cell receptor beta chain in context. This sample is part of a study of T cell changes during pregnancy in multiple sclerosis. Profiled with immunoSEQ multiplex PCR; TCRdb holds only in-frame clones, not every one. The sample holds tens of thousands of clones, 70% to 90% seen once. This CDR3 contains 16 residues. V lost 2 bases and J lost 1; bases outside the gene matches: 4. The germline CDR1 and CDR2 sequences are SSHAT and FNYEAQ (reference sequence). The starting material was CD4+ T cells from peripheral blood mononuclear cells, obtained in the third trimester of pregnancy. The V gene is TRBV7-7, the J gene TRBJ2-2; 7 bases align to TRBD2. The clonotype originates from a female donor with multiple sclerosis, enrolled in a pregnancy study. The CDR3 nucleotides are TGTGCCAGCAGCTTAACTGGCGGGGGGAACACCGGGGAGCTGTTTTTT. Residues: CASSLTGGGNTGELFF. Drawing the rest from reference TRBV7-7 and TRBJ2-2, the complete variable domain is GAGVSQSPRYKVTKRGQDVTLRCDPISSHATLYWYQQALGQGPEFLTYFNYEAQPDKSGLPSDRFSAERPEGSISTLTIQRTEQRDSAMYRCASSLTGGGNTGELFFGEGSRLTVL.